The following is a T cell receptor (beta chain) sequence with its context. At the DNA level, this CDR3 is encoded by other sequences in the same sample as well. The CDR3 is 12 amino acids. CDR1 is SGHNT and CDR2 is YYREEE in the germline V gene (reference sequence). V shed 3 bases and J 8 bases; nucleotides not matched to a gene: 1. The data stem from a study of T cell responses to AZD1222 COVID-19 vaccine. Produced via immunoSEQ multiplex PCR; TCRdb's table is partial and in-frame only. The table lists under 150,000 clones, about 92% of them singletons. This TCR was recovered from an adult in good health. This specimen was peripheral blood, taken on day 0 of AZD1222 vaccination. The chain links TRBV5-4 to TRBJ1-4; 7 bases fit TRBD1. In nucleotides, the CDR3 is TGTGCCAGCAGCTCGACAGGGGAAAAACTGTTTTTT. Translation gives CASSSTGEKLFF.